One sample yielded the 31 T cell receptor beta chains listed below, sequenced in a study of blood T cell repertoires in COVID-19. Assay: immunoSEQ multiplex PCR; the TCRdb copy retains only in-frame clones and omits some. The sample yields 30,000 to 40,000 clones, about four fifths seen once. Sequencing used peripheral blood. The receptors shown here come from a man older than 75 with active or convalescent COVID-19.

V gene TRBV19 combines with J gene TRBJ2-1; 8 bases are shared with TRBD1. There are 14 residues in the CDR3. Germline loops: CDR1 LNHDA, CDR2 SQIVND (reference sequence). V lost 7 bases and J lost 6; bases outside the gene matches: 8. The CDR3 here is CASIGTGLANEQFF. In nucleotides, the CDR3 is TGTGCCAGTATCGGGACAGGTCTCGCCAATGAGCAGTTCTTC. The variable domain in full, with the rest retrieved from reference TRBV19 and TRBJ2-1, is DGGITQSPKYLFRKEGQNVTLSCEQNLNHDAMYWYRQDPGQGLRLIYYSQIVNDFQKGDIAEGYSVSREKKESFPLTVTSAQKNPTAFYLCASIGTGLANEQFFGPGTRLTVL.

This clone has a handful of counts. The chain has TRBV5-4 and TRBJ2-3; 12 bases align to TRBD2. The CDR3 length is 16 residues. V shed 1 base and J 5 bases; nucleotides not matched to a gene: 5. Germline V lookup: CDR1 SGHNT, CDR2 YYREEE (reference sequence). As DNA, the CDR3 is TGTGCCAGCAGCTTGTTTTCGGGACTAGCGGGAGATACGCAGTATTTT. Amino acid sequence: CASSLFSGLAGDTQYF.

This chain connects TRBV5-8 to TRBJ1-3, with D tentatively TRBD1 (6 bases). Trimming left V 4 bases short and J 0 bases short, with 11 bases between. CDR1 is SGHTS, CDR2 YDEGEE, per germline. CDR3 length equals 15 residues. CDR3 sequence: CASSRDIGSGNTIYF. In DNA, the CDR3 is TGTGCCAGCAGCCGGGACATCGGCTCTGGAAACACCATATATTTT. Combining the CDR3 with reference TRBV5-8 and TRBJ1-3 gives the whole variable domain EAGVTQSPTHLIKTRGQQATLRCSPISGHTSVYWYQQALGLGLQFLLWYDEGEERNRGNFPPRFSGRQFPNYSSELNVNALELEDSALYLCASSRDIGSGNTIYFGEGSWLTVV.

The CDR3 region is CASSSGTGISPLHF. CDR3 nucleotide sequence: TGTGCCAGCAGCTCAGGGACAGGGATCTCACCCCTCCACTTT. The chain carries TRBV7-2 and TRBJ1-6; 9 bases map to TRBD1. J was trimmed by 10 bases and V by 4 bases; bases with no gene match: 5. The CDR3 extends over 14 amino acids. The germline V gene encodes CDR1 SGHTA and CDR2 FQGNSA.

The CDR3 reads CASSLERSESPLHF. DNA of the CDR3: TGTGCCAGCAGCTTAGAGAGGTCAGAATCACCCCTCCACTTT. The rearrangement links TRBV7-2 to TRBJ1-6, with D unresolved. With 1 base removed from V and 10 bases from J, the gap between germline ends came to 11 bases. Germline V gene data show CDR1 as SGHTA and CDR2 as FQGNSA. There are 14 residues in the CDR3.

This chain connects TRBV7-3 to TRBJ2-3, with 7 nucleotides matching TRBD1. CDR1 is SGHTA and CDR2 is FQGTGA in the germline V gene. J gave up 4 bases and V 5 bases, and 3 bases lay outside the gene matches. The CDR3 length is 13 residues. CDR3 DNA sequence: TGTGCCAGCAGCCGAGGGGGCGCAGATACGCAGTATTTT. Translation gives CASSRGGADTQYF.

The rearrangement joins TRBV5-8 to TRBJ1-1, with D tentatively TRBD1 (6 bases). Looked up from germline, CDR1 is SGHTS and CDR2 is YDEGEE. This CDR3 comprises 15 residues. V dropped 2 bases and J dropped 7 bases, with 18 bases sitting between them. Here the CDR3 DNA reads TGTGCCAGCAGCTTAGGGGACAATGCCCTCAATGAAGCTTTCTTT. Its protein product is CASSLGDNALNEAFF.

The chain uses TRBV28 and TRBJ1-1; D is unclear. In germline, CDR1 is MDHEN, CDR2 SYDVKM. The germline V and J ends were trimmed by 6 bases and 0 bases, with 11 bases remaining between them. This CDR3 comprises 14 residues. The CDR3 spells CASRETEMNTEAFF. CDR3 DNA: TGTGCCAGCAGAGAAACAGAAATGAACACTGAAGCTTTCTTT.

This chain uses TRBV7-8 with TRBJ2-7; tentatively, D is TRBD1 (6 bases). Germline V lookup: CDR1 SGHVS, CDR2 FQNEAQ. This CDR3 has 15 residues. V gave up 5 bases and J gave up 2 bases, with 16 bases separating them. CDR3 DNA: TGTGCCAGCAGCCCTGGGACAAGAGCAACCTACGAGCAGTACTTC. Residues: CASSPGTRATYEQYF.

The chain employs TRBV29-1 and TRBJ2-1; 11 bases align to TRBD1. Trimming at V came to 8 bases and at J to 6 bases, leaving 3 bases not matched to a gene. CDR1 is SQVTM and CDR2 is ANQGSEA in the germline V gene. The CDR3 spans 12 residues. The CDR3 spells CSWGQGGNEQFF. Here the CDR3 DNA reads TGCAGCTGGGGACAGGGGGGCAATGAGCAGTTCTTC.

Written as DNA, the CDR3 is TGTGCCAGCAGTGAAAGAGGGAAAGGAGGCGAGCAGTACTTC. This codes for CASSERGKGGEQYF. The genes are TRBV6-1 and TRBJ2-7, with D perhaps matching TRBD2 (5 bases). V shed 2 bases and J shed 6 bases, with 14 bases lying between them. The length of the CDR3 is 14 residues. The germline V gene encodes CDR1 MNHNS and CDR2 SASEGT.

This clone was seen a handful of times. This chain uses TRBV7-9 with TRBJ1-3; no clear D gene. The germline V and J ends were trimmed by 3 bases and 0 bases, with 15 bases remaining between them. Germline V gives CDR1 SEHNR, CDR2 FQNEAQ (reference sequence). The CDR3 extends over 17 amino acids. CDR3 nucleotide sequence: TGTGCCAGCAGCTTTGACGAGTGGGCAGTCTCTGGAAACACCATATATTTT. Protein: CASSFDEWAVSGNTIYF.

This chain links TRBV28 with TRBJ2-7; 13 bases fit TRBD2. CDR1 and CDR2 from the germline V gene are MDHEN and SYDVKM. The CDR3 spans 14 residues. Trimming at V came to 5 bases and at J to 5 bases, leaving 3 bases not matched to a gene. The CDR3 reads CASSRLAGGDEQYF. The CDR3 DNA reads TGTGCCAGCAGTCGACTAGCGGGAGGAGACGAGCAGTACTTC.

This clone was observed a single time. The chain is built from TRBV7-8 and TRBJ2-7, with 8 bases that match TRBD1. CDR1 and CDR2 from the germline V gene are SGHVS and FQNEAQ. The V gene end was trimmed by 4 bases and the J gene end by 3 bases; junction bases not matched to a gene: 5. This CDR3 comprises 14 residues. The CDR3 bases are TGTGCCAGCAGCTCCGCGGACAGGGACTACGAGCAGTACTTC. This encodes CASSSADRDYEQYF.

The genes are TRBV3-1 (or the pseudogene TRBV3-2) and TRBJ2-7, with 8 bases aligning to TRBD1. Trimming at V came to 2 bases and at J to 1 base, leaving 1 base not matched to a gene. The CDR3 is made up of 14 amino acids. In germline, CDR1 is LGHDT, CDR2 YNNKEL (reference sequence). The CDR3 DNA follows: TGTGCCAGCAGCCAACAGGGGGCTTCCTACGAGCAGTACTTC. Protein product: CASSQQGASYEQYF.

This chain links TRBV5-5 with TRBJ1-3; D ambiguous. V gave up 4 bases and J gave up 7 bases, with 9 bases separating them. The germline CDR1 and CDR2 sequences are SGHKS and YYEKEE (reference sequence). The CDR3 runs 12 residues. CDR3 in amino acids: CASSPRWNTIYF. The CDR3 DNA sequence: TGTGCCAGCAGCCCCAGATGGAACACCATATATTTT.

The chain couples TRBV7-8 to TRBJ2-3; TRBD1 agrees at 8 bases. The CDR3 totals 15 residues. Germline-derived CDR1 and CDR2 are SGHVS and FQNEAQ. The trim removed 2 bases at V and 5 bases at J, leaving 6 bases unmatched. CDR3 in amino acids: CASSLWDRRGDTQYF. The DNA of the CDR3 is TGTGCCAGCAGCTTATGGGACAGGAGGGGAGATACGCAGTATTTT.

This chain links TRBV7-2 with TRBJ2-1; 7 positions agree with TRBD1. The CDR3 runs 15 residues. Per germline, CDR1 SGHTA and CDR2 FQGNSA. J lost 6 bases, V lost 5 bases, and 10 bases had no gene match. This CDR3 is CASSAGTVRLNEQFF. The DNA of the CDR3 is TGTGCCAGCAGCGCCGGGACAGTGCGGCTCAATGAGCAGTTCTTC.

The V call is TRBV29-1, the J call TRBJ2-5; perhaps TRBD1 as D (6 bases). CDR3 length: 15 amino acids. Germline V gene data show CDR1 as SQVTM and CDR2 as ANQGSEA. V lost 3 bases, J lost 2 bases, and 16 bases lay in between. The CDR3 loop reads CSVEPRDKPQETQYF. In DNA, the CDR3 is TGCAGCGTTGAGCCCCGGGACAAACCACAAGAGACCCAGTACTTC. Full variable domain (remainder filled in from reference TRBV29-1 and TRBJ2-5): SAVISQKPSRDICQRGTSLTIQCQVDSQVTMMFWYRQQPGQSLTLIATANQGSEATYESGFVIDKFPISRPNLTFSTLTVSNMSPEDSSIYLCSVEPRDKPQETQYFGPGTRLLVL.

J is TRBJ2-2 and V is TRBV7-3, with D unclear. Deletions cut 4 bases from V and 4 bases from J, with 4 bases between. This CDR3 has 12 residues. In germline, CDR1 is SGHTA, CDR2 FQGTGA. CDR3 sequence reads: CASSSPTGELFF. The CDR3 region has the DNA TGTGCCAGCAGCTCTCCCACCGGGGAGCTGTTTTTT.

The J gene is TRBJ1-1, the V gene TRBV20-1, with a possible D match to TRBD1 (5 bases). Deletions cut 7 bases from V and 8 bases from J, with 14 bases between. Germline assignment: CDR1 DFQATT and CDR2 SNEGSKA (reference sequence). The CDR3 totals 11 residues. The CDR3 sequence: CSVPEGVEAFF. In nucleotides, the CDR3 is TGCAGTGTCCCGGAAGGGGTGGAAGCTTTCTTT.

This chain joins TRBV9 and TRBJ1-2; tentatively, D is TRBD1 (6 bases). The CDR3 spans 14 residues. Between the trimmed V and J ends, which lost 0 bases and 2 bases, there was a span of 8 bases. Germline CDR1 and CDR2: SGDLS and YYNGEE. The DNA for the CDR3 is TGTGCCAGCAGCGTAGGACAGGAAAACTATGGCTACACCTTC. It specifies CASSVGQENYGYTF. Complete variable domain (other parts from reference TRBV9 and TRBJ1-2): DSGVTQTPKHLITATGQRVTLRCSPRSGDLSVYWYQQSLDQGLQFLIQYYNGEERAKGNILERFSAQQFPDLHSELNLSSLELGDSALYFCASSVGQENYGYTFGSGTRLTVV.

The genes are TRBV4-3 and TRBJ1-5, with 8 bases that match TRBD1. V shed 5 bases and J 5 bases; nucleotides not matched to a gene: 5. Germline V CDR1 and CDR2: LGHNA, YSLEER. The CDR3 runs 14 residues. CDR3 DNA sequence: TGCGCCAGCAGCGCCCGACAGGGGCATCAGCCCCAGCATTTT. Protein product: CASSARQGHQPQHF.

The chain has TRBV30 and TRBJ2-1; 9 bases align to TRBD2. The CDR3 contains 15 residues. V lost 3 bases to trimming and J lost 7 bases; unmatched junction nucleotides: 10. Germline CDR1 is GTSNPN and CDR2 is SVGIG (reference sequence). The CDR3 coding sequence is TGTGCCTGGAGCGCCAGGCGGGAGGGGTCAAATGAGCAGTTCTTC. Translating it yields CAWSARREGSNEQFF.

The chain couples TRBV2 to TRBJ2-2, with D uncertain. V gave up 6 bases and J gave up 3 bases, with 8 bases separating them. The CDR3 totals 13 residues. The germline V gene encodes CDR1 SNHLY and CDR2 FYNNEI. Written as DNA, the CDR3 is TGTGCCAGCAGGCCACAGTACACCGGGGAGCTGTTTTTT. Its protein is CASRPQYTGELFF.

Only one count was recorded for this clone. The chain is built from TRBV21-1 and TRBJ1-1; the table assigns TRBD1, which was not confirmed against the DNA. TRBV21-1 is assigned pseudogene status. The CDR3 sequence is 16 residues long. CDR3 amino acids: CASSKVYTGWATEAFF. The CDR3 DNA is TGTGCCAGCAGCAAAGTTTATACAGGGTGGGCCACTGAAGCTTTCTTT.

The chain links TRBV10-3 to TRBJ2-1, with TRBD1 matching over 8 bases. The CDR3 consists of 15 residues. The trim removed 4 bases at V and 6 bases at J, leaving 8 bases unmatched. Per germline, CDR1 ENHRY and CDR2 SYGVKD. The CDR3 is CAISAPGQASNEQFF. CDR3 nucleotide sequence: TGTGCCATCAGTGCACCGGGACAGGCCAGCAATGAGCAGTTCTTC.

The rearrangement joins TRBV9 to TRBJ2-1; the D is unclear. CDR1 and CDR2 (germline): SGDLS, YYNGEE. The V gene lost 2 bases and the J gene lost 4 bases, with 7 bases spanning the gap. The CDR3 extends over 13 amino acids. The CDR3 nucleotides are TGTGCCAGCAGCGTTGGAGAATACAATGAGCAGTTCTTC. This gives the protein CASSVGEYNEQFF.

This chain uses TRBV11-2 with TRBJ2-1, with 12 positions matching TRBD2. V trimming: 5 bases; J trimming: 8 bases; junction bases outside the gene matches: 10. Germline CDR1 SGHAT, CDR2 FQNNGV. The CDR3 runs 16 residues. The CDR3 spells CASSRASGRAADEQFF. The DNA of the CDR3 is TGTGCCAGCAGCCGAGCTAGCGGGAGGGCCGCTGATGAGCAGTTCTTC.

As DNA, the CDR3 is TGTGCCAGCACCGCGGGAGGTAGCAATCAGCCCCAGCATTTT. Its protein product is CASTAGGSNQPQHF. This chain links TRBV27 with TRBJ1-5; no firm D call. The CDR3 consists of 14 residues. The V gene lost 7 bases and the J gene lost 0 bases, with 10 bases spanning the gap. Germline V gene sequence: CDR1 MNHEY, CDR2 SMNVEV (reference sequence).

J is TRBJ1-6 and V is TRBV19; 7 nucleotides align to TRBD1. The CDR3 has 15 residues. V gave up 1 base and J gave up 7 bases; unmatched junction bases: 4. Germline CDR1 and CDR2: LNHDA and SQIVND (reference sequence). CDR3 DNA: TGTGCCAGTAGTATAGTAGGGGGCGTCAATTCACCCCTCCACTTT. Residues: CASSIVGGVNSPLHF.